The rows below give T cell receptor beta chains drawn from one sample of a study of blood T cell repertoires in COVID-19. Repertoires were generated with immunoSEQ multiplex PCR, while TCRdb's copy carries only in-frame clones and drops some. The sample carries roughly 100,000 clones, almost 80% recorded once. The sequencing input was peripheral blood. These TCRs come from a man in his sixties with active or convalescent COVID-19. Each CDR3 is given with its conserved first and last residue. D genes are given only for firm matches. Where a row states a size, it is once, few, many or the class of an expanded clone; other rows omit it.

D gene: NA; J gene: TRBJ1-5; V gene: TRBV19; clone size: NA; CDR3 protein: CASSIVLNQPQHF; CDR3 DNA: TGTGCCAGTAGTATAGTTCTCAATCAGCCCCAGCATTTT
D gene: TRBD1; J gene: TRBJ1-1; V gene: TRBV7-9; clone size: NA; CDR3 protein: CASGTGGAHTEAFF; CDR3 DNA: TGTGCCAGCGGCACAGGGGGCGCGCACACTGAAGCTTTCTTT
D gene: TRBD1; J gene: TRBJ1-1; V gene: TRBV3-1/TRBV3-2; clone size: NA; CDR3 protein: CASKRGQTPEAFF; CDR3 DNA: TGTGCCAGCAAGAGGGGACAGACCCCTGAAGCTTTCTTT
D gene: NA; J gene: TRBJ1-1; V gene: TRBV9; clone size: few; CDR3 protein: CASSVVEDTEAFF; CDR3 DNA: TGTGCCAGCAGCGTAGTAGAGGACACTGAAGCTTTCTTT
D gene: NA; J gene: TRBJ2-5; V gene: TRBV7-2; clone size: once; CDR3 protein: CASSLALGGHPPGTQYF; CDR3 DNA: TGTGCCAGCAGCTTAGCGCTGGGGGGGCACCCCCCAGGGACCCAGTACTTC
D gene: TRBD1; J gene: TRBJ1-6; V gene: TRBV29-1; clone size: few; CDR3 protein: CSAGTGQNSPLHF; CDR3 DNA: TGCAGCGCCGGGACAGGGCAGAATTCACCCCTCCACTTT
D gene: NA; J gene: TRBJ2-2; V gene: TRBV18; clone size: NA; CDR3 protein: CASSRGQGQNTGELFF; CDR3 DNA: TGTGCCAGCTCGCGAGGACAAGGACAGAACACCGGGGAGCTGTTTTTT
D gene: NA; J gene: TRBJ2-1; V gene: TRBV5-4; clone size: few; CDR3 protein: CASSRISGGSNEQFF; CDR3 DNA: TGTGCCAGCAGCAGGATCTCAGGTGGGAGCAATGAGCAGTTCTTC
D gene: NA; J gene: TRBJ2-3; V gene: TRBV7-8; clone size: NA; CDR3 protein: CAITTPLLSTDTQYF; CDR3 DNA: TGTGCCATCACTACCCCGTTACTAAGCACAGATACGCAGTATTTT
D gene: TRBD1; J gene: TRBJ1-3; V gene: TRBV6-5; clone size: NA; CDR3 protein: CASSSTGVGNTIYF; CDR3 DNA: TGTGCCAGCAGTTCGACAGGGGTCGGAAACACCATATATTTT
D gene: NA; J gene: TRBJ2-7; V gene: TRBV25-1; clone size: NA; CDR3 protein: CASSNRGGSYEQYF; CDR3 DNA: TGTGCCAGCAGTAATCGAGGGGGTTCCTACGAGCAGTACTTC
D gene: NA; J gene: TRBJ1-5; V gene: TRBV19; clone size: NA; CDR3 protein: CASSSYNQPQHF; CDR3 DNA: TGTGCCAGTAGTAGCTACAATCAGCCCCAGCATTTT
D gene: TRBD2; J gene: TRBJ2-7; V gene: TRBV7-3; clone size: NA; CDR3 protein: CASSSGGTYEQYF; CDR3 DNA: TGTGCCAGCAGCTCGGGGGGAACCTACGAGCAGTACTTC